This entry describes one T cell receptor (beta chain). Its antigen remains undetermined. No per-base quality is available; no much larger clone lies one base away. This record comes from a study of T cells in localized non-small cell lung cancer (dated by TCRdb to 2018 to 2020). With respect to the entire study: The study examined T cell repertoires in roughly 240 patients with early-stage NSCLC and compared tumors with uninvolved tumor-adjacent lungs. The cohort was made up of around 220 treatment-naive NSCLC patients whose localized lung tumors had been resected. NSCLC patients had a mean age of approximately 66 years, and 120 to 150 were male and about 98 female.

TCR beta CDR3 regions were sequenced from DNA using the immunoSEQ Assay. On the authors' methods: To compute T cell density, TCR beta template counts were normalized to usable DNA, which was estimated by amplifying housekeeping genes. Richness was estimated with the preseqR package, extrapolating to 400,000 templates for PBMC samples and 120,000 templates for tissue samples. Clonality was defined as one minus Pielou's evenness. Tissue-enriched TCRs were identified through differential abundance testing performed on productive amino-acid clonotypes, with a minimum total count of 5 and an alpha of 0.1. The Jaccard Index and the Morisita Overlap Index were used to measure repertoire overlap between compartments. GLIPH clustered TCR beta CDR3s with public tetramer-defined viral CDR3s; viral motifs required at least three viral sequences plus V-gene enrichment. In TCRdb, the immuneACCESS table is reduced to in-frame sequences with V and J assigned. These tables do not hold every clone; where another copy was compared, an unresolved V gene accounts for under half, and the others remain unexplained. V, J and clone size are taken as reported in that table, and D and trimming were inferred from the DNA itself. Present in this sample are some 71,000 clones, about four fifths of which were seen just once. Together, the top ten hold roughly 12% of the sample.

The CDR3 covers 16 residues, taking in both the cysteine and the phenylalanine. Of all the DNA, just the CDR3 is kept, 48 bases in frame from base 1. The germline V gene provides CDR1 MNHNS and CDR2 SASEGT. Clipping removes 2 bases from V and 6 bases from J, with 5 as the unmatched junction base count. At diagnosis, peripheral blood, uninvolved tumor-adjacent lung and tumor were collected and were preserved as a mix of fresh-frozen and FFPE material. For TCR repertoire profiling, blood samples were analyzed as peripheral blood mononuclear cells. The research as a whole found: Multi-region tumor sequencing was not performed, so intratumor heterogeneity could not be excluded. A median of roughly 56 of the top 100 tumor clones were detected in paired uninvolved adjacent lung, and 25 to 35 of these tumor clones were also found among the top 100 clones of the paired uninvolved adjacent lung. The highest T cell clonality was observed in uninvolved tumor-adjacent lung, where clonality exceeded that of tumor, suggesting that antigenic responses were more focused in uninvolved tumor-adjacent lung. Because the study design was exploratory, TCR variables were selected using unadjusted p-values without false-discovery rate correction. Higher T cell density in blood was associated with longer overall survival, whereas higher clonality in adjacent lung was associated with shorter survival.

This sequence was found in a female donor aged 60 or older with stage I lung adenocarcinoma. Sequenced here: peripheral blood, sampled before any cancer treatment. The rearrangement joined TRBV6-1 to TRBJ2-2, and TRBD2 aligns with 11 junction nucleotides. CDR3 reads: CASSERIAGGAGELFF. The DNA sequence is given as TGTGCCAGCAGTGAACGAATAGCGGGAGGGGCCGGGGAGCTGTTTTTT.